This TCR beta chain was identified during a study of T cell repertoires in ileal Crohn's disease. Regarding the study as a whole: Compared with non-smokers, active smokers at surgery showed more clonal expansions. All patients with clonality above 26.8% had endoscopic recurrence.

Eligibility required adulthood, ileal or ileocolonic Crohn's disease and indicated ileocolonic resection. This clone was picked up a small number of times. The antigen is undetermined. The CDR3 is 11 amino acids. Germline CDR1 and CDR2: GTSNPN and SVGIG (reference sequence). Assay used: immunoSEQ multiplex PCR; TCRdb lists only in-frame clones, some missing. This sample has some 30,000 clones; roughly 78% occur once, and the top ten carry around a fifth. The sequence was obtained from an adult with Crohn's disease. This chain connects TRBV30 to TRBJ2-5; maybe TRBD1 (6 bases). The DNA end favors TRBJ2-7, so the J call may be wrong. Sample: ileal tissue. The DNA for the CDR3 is TGTGCCTTAAACAGGGTCTACGAGCAGTACTTC. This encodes CALNRVYEQYF.